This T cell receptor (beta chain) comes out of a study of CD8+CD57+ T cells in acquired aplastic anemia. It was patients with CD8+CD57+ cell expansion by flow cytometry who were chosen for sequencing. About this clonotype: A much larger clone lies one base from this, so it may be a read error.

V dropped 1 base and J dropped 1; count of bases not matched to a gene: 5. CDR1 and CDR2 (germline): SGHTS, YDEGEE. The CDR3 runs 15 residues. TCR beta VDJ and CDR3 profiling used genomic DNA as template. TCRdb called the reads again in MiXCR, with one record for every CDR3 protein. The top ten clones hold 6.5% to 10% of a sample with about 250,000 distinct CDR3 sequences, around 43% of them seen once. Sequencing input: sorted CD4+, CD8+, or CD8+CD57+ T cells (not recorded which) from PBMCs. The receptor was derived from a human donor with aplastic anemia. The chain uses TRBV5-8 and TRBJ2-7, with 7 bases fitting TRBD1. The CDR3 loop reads CASSLINRGSYEQYF. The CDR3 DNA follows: TGTGCCAGCAGCTTGATCAACAGGGGTTCCTACGAGCAGTACTTC.